One sample yielded the 9 T cell receptor beta chains listed below, sequenced in a study of CD8+CD57+ T cells in acquired aplastic anemia. TCR beta VDJ and CDR3 profiles were obtained from a genomic DNA template. One entry per CDR3 protein, called by TCRdb with MiXCR from the reads. The sample holds hundreds of thousands of distinct CDR3 sequences; over 25% are singletons and the top ten take nearly 0.85%. Only patients with CD8+CD57+ cell expansion on flow cytometry were chosen for sequencing. Material: sorted CD4+, CD8+, or CD8+CD57+ T cells (not recorded which) from PBMCs. These receptors all stem from a human donor with aplastic anemia.

The chain links TRBV10-3 to TRBJ1-6; tentative D call: TRBD1 (5 bases). V shed 10 bases and J shed 8 bases, with 21 bases lying between them. This CDR3 region has 15 residues. Per germline, CDR1 ENHRY and CDR2 SYGVKD. CDR3 sequence reads: CASQRGGVTDSPLHF. DNA for the CDR3: TGTGCCAGCCAAAGGGGAGGGGTTACCGATTCACCCCTCCACTTT.

In its sample, this clonotype was seen a few times. The chain is built from TRBV28 and TRBJ1-5; tentatively, D is TRBD1 (6 bases). The CDR3 has 11 amino acids. Per the germline V gene, CDR1 is MDHEN and CDR2 is SYDVKM. V gave up 8 bases and J gave up 12 bases, with 14 bases separating them. The CDR3 sequence: CASGVTGIQHF. The CDR3 coding sequence is TGTGCCAGCGGAGTAACAGGGATCCAGCATTTT.

The rearrangement joins TRBV10-3 to TRBJ2-1; D is perhaps TRBD1 (6 bases). CDR3 length equals 14 residues. V was pared by 4 bases and J by 4 bases, with 11 bases between. Germline V lookup: CDR1 ENHRY, CDR2 SYGVKD. The CDR3 nucleotides read TGTGCCATCAGTGGCCAGGGGAGATACAATGAGCAGTTCTTC. It translates to CAISGQGRYNEQFF.

This clonotype was seen only a few times. V usage is TRBV5-8 and J usage is TRBJ1-1; a possible D gene is TRBD1 (5 bases). V lost 7 bases and J 6 bases, leaving 16 bases between the germline ends. The germline V gene encodes CDR1 SGHTS and CDR2 YDEGEE. This CDR3 spans 13 amino acids. This CDR3 is CASYRRGSPEAFF. For the CDR3, the DNA is TGTGCCAGCTACCGGAGGGGTAGCCCTGAAGCTTTCTTT. Drawing the rest from reference TRBV5-8 and TRBJ1-1, the complete variable domain is EAGVTQSPTHLIKTRGQQATLRCSPISGHTSVYWYQQALGLGLQFLLWYDEGEERNRGNFPPRFSGRQFPNYSSELNVNALELEDSALYLCASYRRGSPEAFFGQGTRLTVV.

The V call is TRBV7-2, the J call TRBJ2-1; D gene unclear. This CDR3 is built from 14 residues. Trimming shortened V by 0 bases and J by 10 bases, and 13 bases separated the two germline ends. CDR1 and CDR2 (germline): SGHTA, FQGNSA. The CDR3 region is CASSLASRSKEQFF. The CDR3 nucleotides are TGTGCCAGCAGCTTAGCCTCCAGAAGCAAGGAGCAGTTCTTC.

This clonotype turned up a few times. V is TRBV11-1 and J is TRBJ1-1, with a possible D match to TRBD1 (5 bases). Germline CDR1 reads SGHAT; CDR2 reads FQDESV (reference sequence). V shed 4 bases and J shed 1 base, with 16 bases lying between them. The CDR3 is 16 amino acids. CDR3 protein: CASSWGRARGNTEAFF. The CDR3 nucleotides read TGTGCCAGCAGCTGGGGCAGGGCAAGGGGGAACACTGAAGCTTTCTTT.

To note about this clonotype: Mismatch with germline at one junction end may stem from a read error. The V gene is TRBV7-2, the J gene TRBJ2-3; D is unresolved. This CDR3 region has 14 residues. Germline V gene lookup returns CDR1 SGHTA and CDR2 FQGNSA. The CDR3 DNA sequence: TGTGCCGGCAGCTCGGCCCACGGGTACGATACGCAGTATTTT. It encodes CAGSSAHGYDTQYF.

In its sample, this clonotype was seen once. The rearrangement joins TRBV11-2 to TRBJ2-7, with 10 bases identical to TRBD2. The length of the CDR3 is 17 residues. V trimming: 2 bases; J trimming: 4 bases; junction bases outside the gene matches: 11. From germline, CDR1 is SGHAT and CDR2 FQNNGV. The CDR3 reads CASSLFPSGGGRYEQYF. The CDR3, as DNA: TGTGCCAGCAGCTTATTTCCTAGCGGGGGTGGGAGATACGAGCAGTACTTC.

This clonotype was seen only once. V and J are TRBV12-3 or TRBV12-4 and TRBJ1-1; maybe TRBD1 (6 bases). V was cut by 6 bases and J by 1 base, with 15 bases left in between. The CDR3 has 15 residues. CDR3 in DNA: TGTGCCAGCAGGGGCCCGGGACATCAGAACACTGAAGCTTTCTTT. It encodes CASRGPGHQNTEAFF.